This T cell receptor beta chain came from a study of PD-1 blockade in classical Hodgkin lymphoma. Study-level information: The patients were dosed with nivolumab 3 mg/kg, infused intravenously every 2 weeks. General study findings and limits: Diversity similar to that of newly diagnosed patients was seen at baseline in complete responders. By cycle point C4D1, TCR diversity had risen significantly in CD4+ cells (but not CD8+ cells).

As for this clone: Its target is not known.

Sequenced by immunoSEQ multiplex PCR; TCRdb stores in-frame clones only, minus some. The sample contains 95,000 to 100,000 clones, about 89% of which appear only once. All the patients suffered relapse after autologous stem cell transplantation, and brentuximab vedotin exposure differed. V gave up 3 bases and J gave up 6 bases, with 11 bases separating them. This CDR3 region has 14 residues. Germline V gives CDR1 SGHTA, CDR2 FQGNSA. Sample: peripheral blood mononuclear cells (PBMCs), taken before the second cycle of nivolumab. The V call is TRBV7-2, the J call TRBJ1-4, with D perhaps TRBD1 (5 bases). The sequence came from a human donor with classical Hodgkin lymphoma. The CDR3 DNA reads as TGTGCCAGCAGCTTTCCTGGGGCGGATGAAAAACTGTTTTTT. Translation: CASSFPGADEKLFF.